This TCR beta chain was recovered during a study of cytomegalovirus exposure and HLA in healthy donors. Study-wide background: Approximately 200 million T cells yielded some 120 million unique TCR beta sequences in earlier analysis.

Looked up from germline, CDR1 is SGHVS and CDR2 is FNYEAQ. Trimming took 1 base from V and 9 from J, leaving 16 bases between them. CDR3 length: 16 amino acids. PCR was performed using 60 Vbeta and 13 Jbeta primers. Profiled with immunoSEQ multiplex PCR; TCRdb holds only in-frame clones, not every one. The sample holds about 160,000 clones; 85% are singletons and the top ten take 1%. The sequenced sample was PBMCs. The source of this sequence is a boy younger than 10 in good health and CMV-seronegative. V and J are TRBV7-6 and TRBJ1-6, with D possibly matching TRBD1 (6 bases). In nucleotides, the CDR3 is TGTGCCAGCAGCTTAGACCCTGCAGGGGTAGCTTCACCCCTCCACTTT. This codes for CASSLDPAGVASPLHF.